This passage covers 2 T cell receptor beta chains from one sample sequenced in a study of cytomegalovirus exposure and HLA in healthy donors. 13 Jbeta primers and 60 Vbeta primers were used for the PCR. The table came from immunoSEQ multiplex PCR; TCRdb's copy has only in-frame clones and leaves some out. The specimen's table records over 75,000 clones. The source material was PBMCs. The receptors stem from a man between 45 and 60 years old in good health and CMV-seronegative.

This sequence joins TRBV11-2 and TRBJ2-2; a possible D gene is TRBD1 (6 bases). Germline loops: CDR1 SGHAT, CDR2 FQNNGV. V shed 2 bases and J shed 8 bases, with 18 bases lying between them. This CDR3 spans 16 amino acids. The CDR3 region has the DNA TGTGCCAGCAGCTTAATGAGGGACATCTTTATGGGGGAGCTGTTTTTT. This sequence encodes CASSLMRDIFMGELFF. The whole variable domain, filled in from reference TRBV11-2 and TRBJ2-2, reads EAGVAQSPRYKIIEKRQSVAFWCNPISGHATLYWYQQILGQGPKLLIQFQNNGVVDDSQLPKDRFSAERLKGVDSTLKIQPAKLEDSAVYLCASSLMRDIFMGELFFGEGSRLTVL.

The chain is built from TRBV28 and TRBJ1-5, with TRBD1 identical over 10 bases. The germline V gene encodes CDR1 MDHEN and CDR2 SYDVKM. The CDR3 contains 15 residues. J lost 6 bases, V lost 7 bases, and 9 bases had no gene match. CDR3 nucleotides: TGTGCCAGCATCTCCGGGACAGGGGTGGTTCAGCCCCAGCATTTT. Its protein is CASISGTGVVQPQHF.